This T cell receptor beta chain was found in a study of control samples from healthy donors and cancer patients. Assay: immunoSEQ multiplex PCR; the TCRdb copy retains only in-frame clones and omits some. Found here are about 190,000 clones; the top ten clones hold approximately 2.2%. The CDR3 has 14 amino acids. Trimming left V 4 bases short and J 4 bases short, with 13 bases between. Germline V gene sequence: CDR1 LNHDA, CDR2 SQIVND (reference sequence). The sample taken for sequencing was blood. This TCR was recovered from a woman aged 25 to 39 in good health. V and J are TRBV19 and TRBJ1-1, with D tentatively TRBD1 (5 bases). The CDR3 here is CASSTLEGTTEAFF. In nucleotides, the CDR3 is TGTGCCAGTAGTACCCTCGAGGGGACCACTGAAGCTTTCTTT.